A selection of T cell receptor beta chains follows, all from one sample in a study of vaccination and CD4 T cells after COVID-19. These receptors have no identified antigens. MiXCR, run by TCRdb on the PCR reads, gives a single entry per CDR3 protein. The table includes about 14,000 distinct CDR3 sequences, 25% to 30% detected once. Sequencing input: cultured CD4+ T cells from blood. These receptors came from a human donor with COVID-19. Both conserved end residues are part of each CDR3. The order of the fields is clone size, V gene, D gene, J gene, CDR3 protein, CDR3 DNA. The D gene is left open where the match is weak. The size field is filled for only some rows; it gives once, few, many or a size class.

>-|TRBV6-1|-|TRBJ1-1
CASFRAGTEAFF
TGTGCCAGCTTCAGGGCAGGCACTGAAGCTTTCTTT
>-|TRBV21-1|-|TRBJ1-2
CASSKEDRGYGYTF
TGTGCCAGCAGCAAAGAGGACAGGGGCTATGGCTACACCTTC
>-|TRBV6-1|TRBD1|TRBJ2-7
CASRGQGGGLSPYEQYF
TGTGCCAGCAGGGGACAGGGGGGGGGGTTGTCGCCCTACGAGCAGTACTTC
>-|TRBV5-1|-|TRBJ1-2
CASSGNRRLGVDYTF
TGCGCCAGCAGCGGGAACCGACGGCTAGGCGTCGACTACACCTTC
>medium-sized|TRBV27|-|TRBJ1-6
CASRNTLGSYNSPLHF
TGTGCCAGCAGGAATACCTTAGGCTCCTATAATTCACCCCTCCACTTT
>few|TRBV27|TRBD1|TRBJ1-4
CASSSILLGQGGSDDEKLFF
TGTGCCAGCAGTTCGATACTCCTCGGACAGGGGGGGTCAGATGATGAAAAACTGTTTTTT
>few|TRBV2|TRBD2|TRBJ2-7
CASRPPGGSTYEQYF
TGTGCCAGCAGGCCCCCCGGGGGGAGCACCTACGAGCAGTACTTC
>-|TRBV12-3/TRBV12-4|-|TRBJ2-7
CASSLYGGGLSYEQYF
TGTGCCAGCAGTTTATATGGCGGGGGCTTATCCTACGAGCAGTACTTC
>few|TRBV20-1|TRBD2|TRBJ2-1
CSAKGLAGYNEQFF
TGCAGTGCCAAGGGACTAGCGGGCTACAATGAGCAGTTCTTC
>-|TRBV5-1|TRBD1|TRBJ1-5
CASRSRGRYGQPQHF
TGCGCCAGCAGATCCAGGGGGAGGTACGGTCAGCCCCAGCATTTT
>-|TRBV28|-|TRBJ1-1
CASIGPLNTEAFF
TGTGCCAGCATAGGCCCTTTGAACACTGAAGCTTTCTTT
>few|TRBV6-5|-|TRBJ1-6
CASSYSLGGPSSYNSPLHF
TGTGCCAGCAGTTACTCTTTGGGCGGCCCAAGCTCCTATAATTCACCCCTCCACTTT
>-|TRBV7-9|TRBD2|TRBJ2-2
CASSFIAGGNTGELFF
TGTGCCAGCAGCTTCATAGCGGGGGGGAACACCGGGGAGCTGTTTTTT
>-|TRBV23-1|-|TRBJ1-6
CASSPGGGGEDSYNSPLHF
TGCGCCAGCAGTCCTGGGGGTGGTGGGGAAGACTCCTATAATTCACCCCTCCACTTT
>once|TRBV3-1|-|TRBJ2-5
CASSQGTSIVGETQYF
TGTGCCAGCAGCCAAGGAACAAGCATCGTCGGGGAGACCCAGTACTTC
>-|TRBV6-5|-|TRBJ1-5
CASSYSSRWRAQDPQHF
TGTGCCAGCAGTTACTCGAGTAGGTGGAGGGCCCAGGATCCCCAGCATTTT
>once|TRBV6-1|TRBD1|TRBJ1-4
CASSSRQGSNEKLFF
TGTGCCAGCAGCTCCCGACAGGGGTCTAATGAAAAACTGTTTTTT
>-|TRBV5-1|-|TRBJ1-1
CASSSGSPNTEAFF
TGCGCCAGCAGCTCGGGCAGTCCAAACACTGAAGCTTTCTTT
>-|TRBV12-3/TRBV12-4|-|TRBJ2-7
CASNYRAGSSYEQYF
TGTGCCAGCAATTACAGGGCAGGTAGCTCCTACGAGCAGTACTTC